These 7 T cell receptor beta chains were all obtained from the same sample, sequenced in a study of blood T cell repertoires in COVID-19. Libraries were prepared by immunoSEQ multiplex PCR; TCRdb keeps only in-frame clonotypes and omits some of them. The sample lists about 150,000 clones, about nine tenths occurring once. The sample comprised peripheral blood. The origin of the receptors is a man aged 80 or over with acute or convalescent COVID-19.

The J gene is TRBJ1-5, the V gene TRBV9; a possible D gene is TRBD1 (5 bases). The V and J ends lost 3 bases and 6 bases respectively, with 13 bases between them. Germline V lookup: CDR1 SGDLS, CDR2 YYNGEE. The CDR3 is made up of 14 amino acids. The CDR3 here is CASSGRDSPQPQHF. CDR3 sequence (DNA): TGTGCCAGCAGCGGCCGGGACTCCCCTCAGCCCCAGCATTTT.

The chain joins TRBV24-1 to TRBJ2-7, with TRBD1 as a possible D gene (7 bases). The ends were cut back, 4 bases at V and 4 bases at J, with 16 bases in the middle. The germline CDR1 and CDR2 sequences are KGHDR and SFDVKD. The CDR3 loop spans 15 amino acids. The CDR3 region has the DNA TGTGCCACCAGTGACTTCAGACAGGGACTGTACGAGCAGTACTTC. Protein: CATSDFRQGLYEQYF.

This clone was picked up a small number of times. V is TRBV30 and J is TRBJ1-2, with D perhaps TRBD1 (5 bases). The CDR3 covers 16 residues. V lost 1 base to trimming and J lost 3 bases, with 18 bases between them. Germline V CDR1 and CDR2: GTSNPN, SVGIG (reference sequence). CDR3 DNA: TGTGCCTGGAGTGCCGGGCCGGGACCGGGGGACTATGGCTACACCTTC. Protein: CAWSAGPGPGDYGYTF.

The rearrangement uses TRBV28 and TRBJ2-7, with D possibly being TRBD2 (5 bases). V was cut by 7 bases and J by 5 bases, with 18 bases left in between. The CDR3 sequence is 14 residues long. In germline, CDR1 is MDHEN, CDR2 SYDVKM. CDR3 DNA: TGTGCCAGCACCCAATTGACGGCGGGCCACGAGCAGTACTTC. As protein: CASTQLTAGHEQYF.

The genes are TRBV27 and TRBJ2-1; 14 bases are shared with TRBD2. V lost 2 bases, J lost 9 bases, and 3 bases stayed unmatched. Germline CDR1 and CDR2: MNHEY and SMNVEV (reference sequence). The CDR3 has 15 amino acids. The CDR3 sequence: CASSLPTSGRAEQFF. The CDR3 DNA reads TGTGCCAGCAGTTTACCGACTAGCGGGAGGGCTGAGCAGTTCTTC.

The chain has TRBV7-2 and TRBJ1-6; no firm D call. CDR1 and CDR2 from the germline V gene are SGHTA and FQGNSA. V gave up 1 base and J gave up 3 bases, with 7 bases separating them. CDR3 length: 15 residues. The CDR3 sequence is CASSLGGVYNSPLHF. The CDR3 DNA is TGTGCCAGCAGCTTAGGGGGAGTCTATAATTCACCCCTCCACTTT.

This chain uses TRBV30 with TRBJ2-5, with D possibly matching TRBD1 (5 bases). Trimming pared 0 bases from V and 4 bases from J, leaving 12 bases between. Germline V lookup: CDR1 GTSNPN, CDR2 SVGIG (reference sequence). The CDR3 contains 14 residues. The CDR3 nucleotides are TGTGCCTGGAGTGTACAAGGGGCCCGAGAGACCCAGTACTTC. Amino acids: CAWSVQGARETQYF. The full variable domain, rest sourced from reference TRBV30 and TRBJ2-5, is SQTIHQWPATLVQPVGSPLSLECTVEGTSNPNLYWYRQAAGRGLQLLFYSVGIGQISSEVPQNLSASRPQDRQFILSSKKLLLSDSGFYLCAWSVQGARETQYFGPGTRLLVL.